This record concerns one T cell receptor beta chain sequence. No cognate antigen has been identified for it. No base qualities exist here, and no much larger clone lies one base off it. The CDR3 regions of human TCRbeta chains were analyzed by immunosequencing. In the paper's pipeline: TCRs in the repertoires were matched against a reference library of SARS-CoV-2-specific TCRs that had been generated with the MIRA antigen-specificity platform. Breadth was defined as the fraction of unique TCRs that were SARS-CoV-2-associated. Depth was defined as the fraction of total T cells that were SARS-CoV-2-associated. Using the MIRA data, each spike-specific TCR was assigned both to the spike region to which the TCR was reactive and to a CD4 or CD8 class. Log10-transformed breadth and depth values were compared by one-way ANOVA with Sidak's multiple comparisons tests. As stored in TCRdb, this immuneACCESS dataset retains in-frame rearrangements with V and J assigned. A fraction of the clones does not appear; measured against another copy, unresolved V genes explain less than half of the discrepancy, and the remainder lacks a known reason. V and J calls and clone size are as listed in that table; D and trimming were resolved from the DNA. For this sample the table gives 130,000 or so clones, of which about 89% were detected only once. The ten top clones hold 11% of the sample.

Explained via the paper, the time point label denotes: baseline before first vaccination. According to the study, the label for this sample's treatment or condition signals: meningococcal conjugate vaccine given as trial control. Samples from vaccinated people were obtained from the UK trials COV001 and COV002, which included a single-blind randomized controlled phase 2/3 trial of AZD1222 (ChAdOx1 nCoV-19) in healthy adults. For TCRbeta chain sequencing, PBMC samples were collected from trial participants at day 0 and at day 28 after the second dose. The sample comes from a study of T cell responses to AZD1222 COVID-19 vaccine (dated by TCRdb to the early 2020s). At the level of the whole study: A total of around 240 trial participants underwent TCR sequencing, of whom more than 200 had received two doses of AZD1222 and roughly 26 had received two doses of the MenACWY control vaccine. Enrollment into the trials was organized by age into subgroups of 18-55, 56-69 and 70-plus years, and those subgroups contained about 150, 27 and 61 TCR-sequenced participants, respectively. The study at large found these results: Because no samples from the day 14 peak response were available, repertoires could be characterized only after the peak T cell response. The vaccine-associated CD4 TCRs covered the entire spike protein, and the dominant responses fell in regions 160-218 and 743-854. Spike-specific TCR breadth and depth rose significantly after two AZD1222 doses compared with day 0 and with MenACWY recipients. Conclusions about previously exposed vaccinees are limited, since just five or six AZD1222 recipients were seropositive for SARS-CoV-2 at baseline. Participants were mostly white British and included more females than males, and it was suggested by the authors that clonal diversity may have been underestimated. Reportedly, almost half of the unique spike-specific TCRs recognized epitopes lying outside the regions that are mutated in the B.1.351 and B.1.1.7 variants. In the small 56-69-year group, the increase in depth fell short of significance, most likely because of low power.

Its CDR3 holds 13 amino acids, cysteine through phenylalanine. Left in the record is the CDR3 DNA by itself, 39 bases read in frame from the first base. In the germline V gene (reference sequence), CDR1 corresponds to SGHNT and CDR2 to YYREEE. V was cut back by 1 base and J by 8 bases, leaving a gap of 12 bases between them. The chain is made from TRBV5-4 and TRBJ1-2, with the D segment identity uncertain. The receptor's source is an adult in good health. The sequencing here drew on peripheral blood, taken on day 0 of MenACWY control vaccination. The CDR3 is CASSLSGVGGYTF. The bases read TGTGCCAGCAGCTTGAGTGGGGTCGGGGGCTACACCTTC.